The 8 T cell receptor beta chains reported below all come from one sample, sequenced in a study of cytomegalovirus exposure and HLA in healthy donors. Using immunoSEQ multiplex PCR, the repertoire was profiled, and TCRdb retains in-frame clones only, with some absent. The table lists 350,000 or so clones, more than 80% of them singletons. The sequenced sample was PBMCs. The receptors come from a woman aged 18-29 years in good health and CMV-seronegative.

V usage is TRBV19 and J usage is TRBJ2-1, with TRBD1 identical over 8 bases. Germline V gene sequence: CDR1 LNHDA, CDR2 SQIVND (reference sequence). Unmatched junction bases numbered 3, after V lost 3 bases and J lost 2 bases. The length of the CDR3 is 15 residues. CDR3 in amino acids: CASSIGQGPYNEQFF. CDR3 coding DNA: TGTGCCAGTAGTATCGGACAGGGACCCTACAATGAGCAGTTCTTC.

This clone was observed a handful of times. CDR3: CASSLQGHTQSGYTF. Here the CDR3 DNA reads TGCGCCAGCAGCTTGCAGGGACACACCCAAAGTGGCTACACCTTC. The V call is TRBV5-1, the J call TRBJ1-2; D might be TRBD1 (6 bases). This CDR3 region has 15 residues. V lost 1 base to trimming and J lost 7 bases, with 17 bases between them. Germline CDR1 and CDR2: SGHRS and YFSETQ. The whole variable domain, filled in from reference TRBV5-1 and TRBJ1-2, reads KAGVTQTPRYLIKTRGQQVTLSCSPISGHRSVSWYQQTPGQGLQFLFEYFSETQRNKGNFPGRFSGRQFSNSRSEMNVSTLELGDSALYLCASSLQGHTQSGYTFGSGTRLTVV.

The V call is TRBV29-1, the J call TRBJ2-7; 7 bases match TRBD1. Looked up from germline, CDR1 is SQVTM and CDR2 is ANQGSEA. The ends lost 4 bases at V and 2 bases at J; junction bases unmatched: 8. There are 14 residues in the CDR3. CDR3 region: CSVGYRGSTYEQYF. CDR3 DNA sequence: TGCAGCGTTGGATACAGGGGATCGACCTACGAGCAGTACTTC.

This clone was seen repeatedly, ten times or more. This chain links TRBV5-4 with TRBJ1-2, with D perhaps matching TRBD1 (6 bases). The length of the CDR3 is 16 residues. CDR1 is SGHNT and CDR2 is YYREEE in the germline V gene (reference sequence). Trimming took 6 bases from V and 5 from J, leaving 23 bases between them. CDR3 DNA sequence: TGTGCCAGCAAATCCGTCGGTAGGGGGGGAACGTATGGCTACACCTTC. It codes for CASKSVGRGGTYGYTF.

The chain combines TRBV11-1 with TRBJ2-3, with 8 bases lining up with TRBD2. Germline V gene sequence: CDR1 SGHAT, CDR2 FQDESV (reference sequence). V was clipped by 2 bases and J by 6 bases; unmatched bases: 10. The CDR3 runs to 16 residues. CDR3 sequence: CASSLPPAGGGDTQYF. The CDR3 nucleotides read TGTGCCAGCAGCTTACCGCCCGCGGGAGGCGGGGATACGCAGTATTTT.

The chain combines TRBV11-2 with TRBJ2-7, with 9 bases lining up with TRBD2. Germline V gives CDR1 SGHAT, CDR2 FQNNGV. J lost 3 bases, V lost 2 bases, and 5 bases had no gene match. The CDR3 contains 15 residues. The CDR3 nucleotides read TGTGCCAGCAGCTTAACCGCGGGAGGGGACTACGAGCAGTACTTC. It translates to CASSLTAGGDYEQYF.

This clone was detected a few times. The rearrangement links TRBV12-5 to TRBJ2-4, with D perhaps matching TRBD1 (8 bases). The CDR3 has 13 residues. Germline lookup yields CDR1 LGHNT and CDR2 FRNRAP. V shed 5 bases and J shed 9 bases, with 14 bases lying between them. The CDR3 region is CASGLTGEGIQYF. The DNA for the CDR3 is TGTGCTAGTGGTCTGACAGGGGAGGGCATTCAGTACTTC. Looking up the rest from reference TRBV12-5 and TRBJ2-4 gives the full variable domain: DARVTQTPRHKVTEMGQEVTMRCQPILGHNTVFWYRQTMMQGLELLAYFRNRAPLDDSGMPKDRFSAEMPDATLATLKIQPSEPRDSAVYFCASGLTGEGIQYFGAGTRLSVL.

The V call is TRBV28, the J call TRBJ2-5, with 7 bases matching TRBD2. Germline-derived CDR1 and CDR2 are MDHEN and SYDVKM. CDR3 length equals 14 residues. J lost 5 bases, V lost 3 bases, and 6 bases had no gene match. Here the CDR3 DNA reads TGTGCCAGCAGTTTCCGACTAGCAGGGGAGACCCAGTACTTC. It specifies CASSFRLAGETQYF.